A selection of T cell receptor beta chains follows, all from one sample in a study of T cell repertoires in cytomegalovirus infection. TCRdb used MiXCR to reprocess the reads, holding one entry per CDR3 protein. In the table there are 150,000 to 200,000 distinct CDR3 sequences, over 25% of which are singletons. The sequenced sample was PBMCs. These receptors all stem from a human donor in good health (CMV status not recorded). Some clones in this sample may be carry-over from other donors' samples. The CDR3 runs from the conserved cysteine through the conserved F or W. D genes are given only for firm matches. The size entry is marked missing in some rows and otherwise reads once, few, many or a size class.

J gene,D gene,clone size,V gene,CDR3 protein,CDR3 DNA
TRBJ1-5,NA,NA,TRBV15,CATTASAWSNQPQHF,TGTGCCACCACCGCTAGCGCGTGGAGCAATCAGCCCCAGCATTTT
TRBJ2-1,TRBD1,few,TRBV14,CASSPLLDRGHNEQFF,TGTGCCAGCAGCCCCCTTCTAGACAGGGGGCATAATGAGCAGTTCTTC
TRBJ1-5,NA,few,TRBV6-2/TRBV6-3,CASSYWSGDSNQPQHF,TGTGCCAGCAGTTACTGGTCGGGGGATAGCAATCAGCCCCAGCATTTT
TRBJ1-2,TRBD1,NA,TRBV2,CASKGLQGDYGYTF,TGTGCCAGCAAGGGTCTTCAGGGGGACTATGGCTACACCTTC
TRBJ2-7,NA,NA,TRBV20-1,CSARVTDDEQYF,TGCAGTGCTAGGGTGACAGACGACGAGCAGTACTTC
TRBJ2-3,NA,NA,TRBV7-8,CASSLDQWTDTQYF,TGTGCCAGCAGCTTAGATCAGTGGACAGATACGCAGTATTTT
TRBJ2-5,TRBD2,few,TRBV7-8,CASSSETSGDLQETQYF,TGTGCCAGCAGCTCCGAGACTAGCGGGGACTTGCAAGAGACCCAGTACTTC
TRBJ2-2,NA,few,TRBV20-1,CSAVRVGARNTGELFF,TGCAGTGCTGTCAGGGTGGGGGCGCGGAACACCGGGGAGCTGTTTTTT
TRBJ2-7,TRBD1,NA,TRBV6-2/TRBV6-3,CASRRGQGLLNEQYF,TGTGCCAGCAGAAGGGGACAGGGATTGCTCAACGAGCAGTACTTC
TRBJ1-1,NA,many,TRBV7-2,CASSSSRVYTEAFF,TGTGCCAGCAGCTCGTCCCGGGTTTACACTGAAGCTTTCTTT
TRBJ1-2,NA,NA,TRBV7-9,CASTNSNNYGYTF,TGTGCCAGCACGAATTCCAATAACTATGGCTACACCTTC
TRBJ1-4,TRBD1,few,TRBV11-2,CASSLGQGPEKLFF,TGTGCCAGCAGCTTGGGACAGGGTCCTGAAAAACTGTTTTTT
TRBJ1-5,NA,many,TRBV7-2,CASSLRRESPLSNQPQHF,TGTGCCAGCAGCTTACGGAGGGAAAGCCCTCTTAGCAATCAGCCCCAGCATTTT
TRBJ1-1,NA,many,TRBV28,CASSGGGVTEAFF,TGTGCCAGCAGTGGAGGTGGTGTCACTGAAGCTTTCTTT
TRBJ1-2,NA,few,TRBV2,CASSERGSNYGYTF,TGTGCCAGCAGTGAGAGGGGGTCGAACTATGGCTACACCTTC
TRBJ1-4,NA,NA,TRBV7-8,CATSRSTGQEKLFF,TGTGCCACCAGTCGTTCAACGGGGCAGGAAAAACTGTTTTTT
TRBJ2-1,NA,many,TRBV14,CASSQGVSSSYNEQFF,TGTGCCAGCAGCCAGGGGGTTTCCAGCTCCTACAATGAGCAGTTCTTC
TRBJ1-1,NA,many,TRBV5-1,CASSRPVGGLGTEAFF,TGCGCCAGCAGCCGACCCGTGGGGGGGTTGGGAACTGAAGCTTTCTTT
TRBJ2-5,NA,NA,TRBV19,CASNGGPQETQYF,TGTGCCAGTAATGGGGGGCCTCAAGAGACCCAGTACTTC
TRBJ2-1,NA,NA,TRBV12-3/TRBV12-4,CASSPGGSYNDQFF,TGTGCCAGCAGCCCGGGGGGCTCCTACAATGATCAGTTCTTC
TRBJ1-4,NA,NA,TRBV28,CASSFSREKLFF,TGTGCCAGCAGTTTTTCCCGGGAAAAACTGTTTTTT
TRBJ1-5,NA,many,TRBV7-6,CASSLWTDQPQHF,TGTGCCAGCAGCCTCTGGACAGATCAGCCCCAGCATTTT
TRBJ2-7,NA,NA,TRBV5-6,CASSIPGTSYEQYF,TGTGCCAGCAGCATTCCCGGGACCTCCTACGAGCAGTACTTC
TRBJ1-2,TRBD1,NA,TRBV12-3/TRBV12-4,CASSRQGLYGYTF,TGTGCCAGCAGTCGACAGGGCCTCTATGGCTACACCTTC
TRBJ1-4,NA,few,TRBV7-2,CASSPLRGQGEKLFF,TGTGCCAGCAGCCCCTTGCGGGGGCAGGGTGAAAAACTGTTTTTT
TRBJ2-1,NA,few,TRBV4-1,CASSQDEVTYNEQFF,TGCGCCAGCAGCCAAGACGAGGTTACCTACAATGAGCAGTTCTTC
TRBJ1-1,TRBD1,few,TRBV28,CASSLIGTDAFF,TGTGCCAGCAGTTTAATAGGGACAGACGCTTTCTTT
TRBJ1-1,NA,few,TRBV14,CASIKTQGTEAFF,TGTGCCAGCATCAAGACACAGGGTACTGAAGCTTTCTTT
TRBJ2-5,NA,NA,TRBV2,CASSGRSQETQYF,TGTGCCAGCAGTGGAAGATCCCAAGAGACCCAGTACTTC
TRBJ2-1,NA,NA,TRBV12-3/TRBV12-4,CASSSRFSYNEQFF,TGTGCCAGCAGTTCCAGATTCTCCTACAATGAGCAGTTCTTC
TRBJ1-5,NA,once,TRBV6-6,CASSYSGQPQHF,TGTGCCAGCAGTTACTCAGGTCAGCCCCAGCATTTT
TRBJ2-1,NA,few,TRBV12-3/TRBV12-4,CASSPGQRVWNEQFF,TGTGCCAGCAGCCCGGGACAACGAGTCTGGAATGAGCAGTTCTTC
TRBJ2-1,NA,many,TRBV7-8,CASSLRLAGLSYNEQFF,TGTGCCAGCAGCCTCCGACTTGCGGGCCTTTCCTACAATGAGCAGTTCTTC
TRBJ1-6,NA,NA,TRBV14,CASSPDANSPLHF,TGTGCCAGCAGCCCAGACGCTAATTCACCCCTCCACTTT
TRBJ1-1,NA,NA,TRBV3-1,CASSQDAASLRAFF,TGTGCCAGCAGCCAAGATGCGGCTTCCCTAAGGGCTTTCTTT
TRBJ1-5,NA,NA,TRBV7-8,CASRPADWGNNQPQHF,TGTGCCAGCAGGCCGGCAGATTGGGGGAACAATCAGCCCCAGCATTTT
TRBJ1-2,NA,few,TRBV12-3/TRBV12-4,CASSFQGNYGYTF,TGTGCCAGCAGTTTCCAGGGGAACTATGGCTACACCTTC
TRBJ1-1,TRBD1,few,TRBV4-1,CASSQGQGRDTEAFF,TGCGCCAGCAGCCAAGGACAGGGTCGGGACACTGAAGCTTTCTTT
TRBJ1-1,TRBD1,NA,TRBV7-9,CASSLRRGRSNTEAFF,TGTGCCAGCAGCTTACGCAGGGGGCGGTCGAACACTGAAGCTTTCTTT
TRBJ2-1,TRBD2,NA,TRBV5-1,CASRLAGDHSYNEQFF,TGCGCCAGCAGACTAGCGGGGGATCACTCCTACAATGAGCAGTTCTTC
TRBJ1-4,NA,few,TRBV2,CASSRNRVSEKLFF,TGTGCCAGCAGTCGTAACAGGGTCTCGGAAAAACTGTTTTTT
TRBJ1-1,TRBD1,NA,TRBV5-1,CASSLDRGAEAFF,TGCGCCAGCAGCTTGGACAGGGGGGCTGAAGCTTTCTTT
TRBJ2-7,TRBD1,many,TRBV7-2,CASSFRQGDDQYF,TGTGCCAGCAGCTTTCGACAGGGGGATGATCAGTACTTC
TRBJ2-7,NA,NA,TRBV5-6,CASSLDPGAAYEQYF,TGTGCCAGCAGCCTAGACCCAGGGGCTGCCTACGAGCAGTACTTC
TRBJ1-4,TRBD1,NA,TRBV12-3/TRBV12-4,CASSPGQGDREKLFF,TGTGCCAGCAGTCCCGGACAGGGAGATCGAGAAAAACTGTTTTTT